Detailed here is one T cell receptor beta chain. The CDR3 is 13 amino acids. Trimming took off 5 bases at V and 2 bases at J, with 9 bases between the two ends. CDR1 and CDR2 (germline): SGHNT, YENEEA. This record belongs to a study of radiation and T cells in renal cell carcinoma. The sample's time point: blood 4 weeks post-SBRT, at nephrectomy. The sample's treatment: 15 Gy SBRT to primary tumor, nephrectomy 4 weeks later. Some clones are missing from TCRdb's copy, which holds only in-frame ones; the method was immunoSEQ multiplex PCR. The sample shows about 77,000 clones, over 80% of them seen only once.

The chain carries TRBV11-3 and TRBJ2-5; D perhaps matches TRBD1 (6 bases). Sample: blood, taken from a patient whose treatment included radiotherapy and nephrectomy. The source of this sequence is a woman aged 60-70 years with renal cell carcinoma. CDR3 region: CASSKGQQETQYF. The CDR3 region has the DNA TGTGCCAGCAGCAAAGGACAGCAAGAGACCCAGTACTTC.